The 19 T cell receptor beta chains below were found in one sample sequenced in a study of T-cell reconstitution after alpha-beta-depleted transplantation in children listed by TCRdb under 2016. The sample's treatment or condition label is to be understood as: allogeneic hematopoietic cell transplantation with graft depleted of TCRalphabeta T cells and CD19 B cells. The library was produced with PCR. TCRdb names Illumina HiSeq 2500 as the instrument used. TCR library preparation used molecular barcoding, with unique molecular identifiers applied to normalize quantification of the TCRbeta repertoire. The raw public data were reprocessed by TCRdb itself: fastp quality trimming at Q25, MiXCR clonotype calling, in-frame beta chains only. Rows are combined by CDR3 protein, so each entry shows the most common genes and DNA. Counted in this sample were some 460,000 distinct CDR3 sequences; under 20% of them appeared once. The top ten clonotypes cover 25% to 35% of the sample.

The material was PBMCs, mostly from graft donor cells, obtained 360 days after TCRalphabeta/CD19-depleted stem cell transplant. The receptors stem from a boy under two years old who had a stem cell transplant for Wiskott-Aldrich syndrome, so the T cells may come from the graft donor.

The rearrangement uses TRBV6-1 and TRBJ2-7; D is unresolved. The CDR3 loop spans 13 amino acids. CDR1 is MNHNS and CDR2 is SASEGT in the germline V gene. V was cut by 6 bases and J by 0 bases, with 9 bases left in between. DNA for the CDR3: TGTGCCAGCAGGATTGGGCTCTCCTACGAGCAGTACTTC. This translates into CASRIGLSYEQYF.

This chain links TRBV6-2 or TRBV6-3 with TRBJ1-1, with unresolved D. CDR1 is MNHEY and CDR2 is SVGEGT in the germline V gene. The CDR3 extends over 14 amino acids. The V end was cut by 4 bases, the J end by 1 base, with 10 bases between. CDR3 in amino acids: CASSSRKGNTEAFF. The DNA for the CDR3 is TGTGCCAGCAGTTCCCGAAAGGGGAACACTGAAGCTTTCTTT.

In its sample, this clonotype was seen a few times. V is TRBV5-5 and J is TRBJ2-1; D may match TRBD1 or TRBD2 (5 bases each). The CDR3 runs 12 residues. Germline CDR1 is SGHKS and CDR2 is YYEKEE (reference sequence). V shed 4 bases and J shed 9 bases, with 11 bases lying between them. CDR3 in amino acids: CASSRGVIEQFF. The CDR3 nucleotides read TGTGCCAGCAGCCGAGGGGTTATTGAGCAGTTCTTC. Based on the CDR3 plus reference TRBV5-5 and TRBJ2-1, the full variable domain is DAGVTQSPTHLIKTRGQQVTLRCSPISGHKSVSWYQQVLGQGPQFIFQYYEKEERGRGNFPDRFSARQFPNYSSELNVNALLLGDSALYLCASSRGVIEQFFGPGTRLTVL.

The genes are TRBV20-1 and TRBJ2-5, with unresolved D. The germline V gene has CDR1 DFQATT and CDR2 SNEGSKA (reference sequence). Trimming left V 5 bases short and J 3 bases short, with 16 bases between. The CDR3 length is 14 residues. The CDR3 region is CSASSGAYKETQYF. The CDR3 nucleotides read TGCAGTGCTTCCTCAGGAGCGTACAAAGAGACCCAGTACTTC.

This clonotype was seen a few times. The J gene is TRBJ2-5, the V gene TRBV10-3; 9 bases agree with TRBD1. The CDR3 length is 15 residues. Germline V gene sequence: CDR1 ENHRY, CDR2 SYGVKD. V gave up 0 bases and J gave up 1 base; unmatched junction bases: 0. CDR3 region: CAISESTGGQETQYF. The CDR3 DNA sequence: TGTGCCATCAGTGAGTCGACAGGGGGCCAAGAGACCCAGTACTTC.

The chain employs TRBV5-1 and TRBJ2-1; 7 bases match TRBD2. Germline V gene sequence: CDR1 SGHRS, CDR2 YFSETQ. J lost 3 bases, V lost 0 bases, and 3 bases had no gene match. This CDR3 comprises 15 residues. The CDR3 nucleotides are TGCGCCAGCAGCTTGGCTAGCGGAGACTACAATGAGCAGTTCTTC. As protein: CASSLASGDYNEQFF. The variable domain in full, completed from reference TRBV5-1 and TRBJ2-1, reads KAGVTQTPRYLIKTRGQQVTLSCSPISGHRSVSWYQQTPGQGLQFLFEYFSETQRNKGNFPGRFSGRQFSNSRSEMNVSTLELGDSALYLCASSLASGDYNEQFFGPGTRLTVL.

The V gene is TRBV4-1, the J gene TRBJ1-3; 7 bases line up with TRBD1. With V trimmed by 4 bases and J by 0 bases, 6 bases remained unmatched. The CDR3 is 16 amino acids. Per the germline V gene, CDR1 is MGHRA and CDR2 is YSYEKL. CDR3 amino acids: CASSPPTGPSGNTIYF. CDR3 bases: TGCGCCAGCAGCCCACCGACAGGGCCCTCTGGAAACACCATATATTTT.

The chain links TRBV7-2 to TRBJ2-1; 7 nucleotides align to TRBD2. The V segment lost 0 bases and the J segment 8 bases; nucleotides outside the gene matches: 4. Per the germline V gene, CDR1 is SGHTA and CDR2 is FQGNSA. This CDR3 is built from 14 residues. The CDR3 sequence: CASSLAWGGDEQFF. The CDR3 coding sequence is TGTGCCAGCAGCTTAGCTTGGGGGGGGGATGAGCAGTTCTTC.

In this sample, this clonotype turned up a few times. V gene TRBV29-1 combines with J gene TRBJ1-4; a weak D match, TRBD1 (6 bases). The CDR3 covers 12 residues. The V end was cut by 6 bases, the J end by 8 bases, with 13 bases between. Looked up from germline, CDR1 is SQVTM and CDR2 is ANQGSEA. The CDR3 DNA reads TGCAGCGTCCTCGGGGGCAGCGAAAAACTGTTTTTT. Amino acids: CSVLGGSEKLFF.

V gene TRBV6-5 combines with J gene TRBJ1-2, with D possibly matching TRBD1 (6 bases). CDR1 and CDR2 (germline): MNHEY, SVGAGI. There are 11 residues in the CDR3. Trimming left V 6 bases short and J 8 bases short, with 10 bases between. As DNA, the CDR3 is TGTGCCAGCAGCCCAGGGGACGGCTACACCTTC. Translation: CASSPGDGYTF.

This clonotype was counted a few times. The rearrangement joins TRBV12-3 or TRBV12-4 to TRBJ2-7, with D hard to call. V gave up 7 bases and J gave up 3 bases, with 13 bases separating them. The CDR3 runs 13 residues. The CDR3 here is CASILGGHYEQYF. The CDR3 bases are TGTGCCAGCATCCTAGGTGGCCACTACGAGCAGTACTTC.

This chain links TRBV10-3 with TRBJ1-2; D call uncertain. Per germline, CDR1 ENHRY and CDR2 SYGVKD. This CDR3 comprises 14 residues. V lost 11 bases and J lost 4, with 20 bases in between. CDR3 region: CASAVDRFGYGYTF. CDR3 nucleotide sequence: TGTGCCTCCGCGGTTGATAGGTTCGGCTATGGCTACACCTTC.

This clonotype has more than one count but fewer than ten. The chain has TRBV5-1 and TRBJ1-2; TRBD1 might be the D (5 bases). Germline assignment: CDR1 SGHRS and CDR2 YFSETQ. The V and J ends lost 3 bases and 10 bases respectively, with 13 bases between them. This CDR3 spans 12 amino acids. The CDR3: CASSSGGEFYTF. For the CDR3, the DNA is TGCGCCAGCAGCTCTGGGGGGGAGTTCTACACCTTC.

This clonotype appeared a few times. This chain links TRBV7-9 with TRBJ2-7; D is perhaps TRBD1 (5 bases). CDR3 length equals 13 residues. Trimming stripped 0 bases from V and 7 bases from J, with 10 bases between. Germline-derived CDR1 and CDR2 are SEHNR and FQNEAQ (reference sequence). The chain's CDR3 is CASSLAVRVEQYF. The CDR3 DNA is TGTGCCAGCAGCTTAGCTGTCAGGGTGGAGCAGTACTTC.

In this sample, this clonotype turned up many times. The chain uses TRBV7-9 and TRBJ2-2, with unresolved D. Germline assignment: CDR1 SEHNR and CDR2 FQNEAQ (reference sequence). V was pared by 5 bases and J by 1 base, with 14 bases between. This CDR3 has 16 amino acids. DNA for the CDR3: TGTGCCAGCAGCGGCAGGCTTGGGGTGAACACCGGGGAGCTGTTTTTT. Residues: CASSGRLGVNTGELFF.

V gene TRBV6-2 or TRBV6-3 combines with J gene TRBJ2-1, with a tentative D call TRBD2 (7 bases). The CDR3 is made up of 14 amino acids. The germline V and J ends were trimmed by 0 bases and 15 bases, with 18 bases remaining between them. Per the germline V gene, CDR1 is MNHEY and CDR2 is SVGEGT. The CDR3 spells CASSYSMGGQGPFF. The CDR3 DNA follows: TGTGCCAGCAGTTACTCGATGGGGGGGCAGGGGCCGTTCTTC.

The rearrangement links TRBV2 to TRBJ2-5; perhaps TRBD2 as D (6 bases). Looked up from germline, CDR1 is SNHLY and CDR2 is FYNNEI. This CDR3 is 15 amino acids long. With 4 bases removed from V and 5 bases from J, the gap between germline ends came to 17 bases. The CDR3 region is CASSGRAGIEETQYF. The CDR3 nucleotides read TGTGCCAGCAGTGGCCGGGCGGGGATTGAGGAGACCCAGTACTTC.

The chain couples TRBV12-3 or TRBV12-4 to TRBJ2-2; possible D gene TRBD1, 5 bases. V was shortened by 3 bases and J by 6 bases, with 8 bases between the two germline ends. The CDR3 totals 13 residues. CDR3 loop: CASSFRVSGELFF. CDR3 DNA: TGTGCCAGCAGTTTCAGGGTCTCCGGGGAGCTGTTTTTT.

The genes are TRBV10-3 and TRBJ2-7; D is uncertain. CDR3 length: 14 residues. V lost 5 bases to trimming and J lost 0 bases, with 11 bases between them. Germline loops: CDR1 ENHRY, CDR2 SYGVKD. CDR3 region: CAISSSGPSYEQYF. DNA of the CDR3: TGTGCCATCAGTTCCTCAGGTCCCTCCTACGAGCAGTACTTC.